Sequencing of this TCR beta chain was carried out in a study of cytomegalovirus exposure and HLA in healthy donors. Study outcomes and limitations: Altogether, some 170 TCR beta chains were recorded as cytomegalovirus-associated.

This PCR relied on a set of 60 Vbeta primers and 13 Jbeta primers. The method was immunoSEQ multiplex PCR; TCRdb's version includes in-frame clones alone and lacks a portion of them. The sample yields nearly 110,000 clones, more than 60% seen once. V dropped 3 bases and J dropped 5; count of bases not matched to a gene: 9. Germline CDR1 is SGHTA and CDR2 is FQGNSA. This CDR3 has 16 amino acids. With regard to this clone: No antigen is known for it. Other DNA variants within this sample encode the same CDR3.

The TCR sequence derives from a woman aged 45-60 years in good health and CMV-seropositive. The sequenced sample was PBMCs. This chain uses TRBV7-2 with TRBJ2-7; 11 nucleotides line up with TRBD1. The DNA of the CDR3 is TGTGCCAGCAGCTTGAGTCGGACAGGGGGCTTCCACGAGCAGTACTTC. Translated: CASSLSRTGGFHEQYF.